The 32 T cell receptor beta chains given below trace back to one sample, sequenced in a study of CD4 T cell repertoires in COVID-19. Produced via immunoSEQ multiplex PCR; TCRdb's table is partial and in-frame only. The sample holds fewer than 30,000 clones, 93% seen once. No culture step preceded sequencing of the ex vivo isolated memory T cells. The starting material was circulating follicular helper CD4+ T cells (cTfh) from blood, obtained before the COVID-19 pandemic. Source of these receptors: a human donor who had COVID-19.

The table lists this clone with a count of one. The chain employs TRBV28 and TRBJ1-2; possibly TRBD1 for D (5 bases). This CDR3 contains 13 residues. In germline, CDR1 is MDHEN, CDR2 SYDVKM. V was pared by 8 bases and J by 5 bases, with 15 bases between. In DNA form, the CDR3 reads TGTGCCAGCGTTAGGGGAGGGCGTTATGGCTACACCTTC. It codes for CASVRGGRYGYTF.

The chain carries TRBV7-9 and TRBJ1-1; D is ambiguous. Trimming took 2 bases from V and 3 from J, leaving 7 bases between them. The germline V gene has CDR1 SEHNR and CDR2 FQNEAQ (reference sequence). CDR3 length: 13 amino acids. CDR3 amino acids: CASSLKSDTEAFF. The CDR3 DNA reads TGTGCCAGCAGCTTAAAGTCAGACACTGAAGCTTTCTTT.

The chain has TRBV14 and TRBJ1-1; D may be TRBD1 (6 bases). Germline lookup yields CDR1 SGHDN and CDR2 FVKESK. Trimming left V 7 bases short and J 4 bases short, with 7 bases between. CDR3 size: 11 residues. Here the CDR3 DNA reads TGTGCCAGCACCAGGGGCACTGAAGCTTTCTTT. Encoded protein: CASTRGTEAFF.

The V call is TRBV10-3, the J call TRBJ2-1; 14 nucleotides agree with TRBD2. The CDR3 contains 16 residues. Germline V gives CDR1 ENHRY, CDR2 SYGVKD. The junction had 2 bases not matched to a gene; V was cut back by 3 bases and J by 4 bases. CDR3 loop: CAISDGTSGGYNEQFF. CDR3 nucleotides: TGTGCCATCAGTGATGGGACTAGCGGGGGATACAATGAGCAGTTCTTC.

V and J are TRBV6-5 and TRBJ2-3; D not certain. CDR3 length: 14 residues. V was clipped by 3 bases and J by 2 bases, with 9 bases between them. Germline V gene lookup returns CDR1 MNHEY and CDR2 SVGAGI. CDR3 in DNA: TGTGCCAGCAGTTATGGTGGGCCCACAGATACGCAGTATTTT. It encodes CASSYGGPTDTQYF.

This chain joins TRBV2 and TRBJ1-5; TRBD1 matches 8 bases. This CDR3 region has 15 residues. The trim removed 2 bases at V and 6 bases at J, leaving 6 bases unmatched. Germline V gene sequence: CDR1 SNHLY, CDR2 FYNNEI. Written as DNA, the CDR3 is TGTGCCAGCAGTGAACGGGGACAGGCGGTTCAGCCCCAGCATTTT. Its protein is CASSERGQAVQPQHF.

CDR3 sequence reads: CASSLGQGMNTEAFF. The CDR3, as DNA: TGTGCCAGCAGCTTAGGACAGGGCATGAACACTGAAGCTTTCTTT. The rearrangement joins TRBV11-3 to TRBJ1-1; 7 nucleotides line up with TRBD1. V lost 1 base, J lost 0 bases, and 2 bases stayed unmatched. The germline CDR1 and CDR2 sequences are SGHNT and YENEEA. CDR3 size: 15 residues.

Only one count was recorded for this clone. The rearrangement links TRBV5-1 to TRBJ1-4; possible D gene TRBD1, 6 bases. The CDR3 consists of 15 residues. Germline loops: CDR1 SGHRS, CDR2 YFSETQ. V was pared by 2 bases and J by 6 bases, with 14 bases between. CDR3 bases: TGCGCCAGCAGCTTCCTAACAGGGACGGATGAAAAACTGTTTTTT. It codes for CASSFLTGTDEKLFF. Full variable domain (rest looked up from reference TRBV5-1 and TRBJ1-4): KAGVTQTPRYLIKTRGQQVTLSCSPISGHRSVSWYQQTPGQGLQFLFEYFSETQRNKGNFPGRFSGRQFSNSRSEMNVSTLELGDSALYLCASSFLTGTDEKLFFGSGTQLSVL.

The rearrangement uses TRBV5-1 and TRBJ1-1; no firm D call. The length of the CDR3 is 15 residues. With 1 base removed from V and 5 bases from J, the gap between germline ends came to 15 bases. Germline CDR1 SGHRS, CDR2 YFSETQ. CDR3: CASSLNLNPETEAFF. As DNA, the CDR3 is TGCGCCAGCAGCTTGAACCTTAACCCGGAGACTGAAGCTTTCTTT. The whole variable domain, remainder taken from reference TRBV5-1 and TRBJ1-1, is KAGVTQTPRYLIKTRGQQVTLSCSPISGHRSVSWYQQTPGQGLQFLFEYFSETQRNKGNFPGRFSGRQFSNSRSEMNVSTLELGDSALYLCASSLNLNPETEAFFGQGTRLTVV.

This clone has more than one count but fewer than ten. This chain connects TRBV6-5 to TRBJ2-2, with 10 bases fitting TRBD2. The CDR3 loop spans 13 amino acids. J gave up 6 bases and V 6 bases, and 1 base lay outside the gene matches. Germline loops: CDR1 MNHEY, CDR2 SVGAGI. The CDR3 here is CASRGLAPGELFF. The DNA of the CDR3 is TGTGCCAGCAGGGGACTAGCGCCCGGGGAGCTGTTTTTT.

The rearrangement links TRBV7-2 to TRBJ1-1; no reliable D call. CDR3 length equals 15 residues. Trimming pared 2 bases from V and 5 bases from J, leaving 15 bases between. Germline values: CDR1 SGHTA, CDR2 FQGNSA. CDR3 loop: CASSLRESGRTEAFF. The DNA of the CDR3 is TGTGCCAGCAGCTTAAGGGAATCCGGGAGGACTGAAGCTTTCTTT.

V and J are TRBV5-1 and TRBJ2-5; TRBD2 is a possible D gene (5 bases). Trimming removed 0 bases from V and 11 bases from J, with 17 bases in between. The CDR3 contains 14 residues. Germline CDR1 SGHRS, CDR2 YFSETQ. CDR3 sequence reads: CASSLVPGTKEQYF. In DNA form, the CDR3 reads TGCGCCAGCAGCTTGGTGCCGGGAACGAAAGAGCAGTACTTC.

The V gene is TRBV18, the J gene TRBJ2-3, with D tentatively TRBD1 (6 bases). The germline CDR1 and CDR2 sequences are KGHSH and LQKENI. V lost 2 bases, J lost 4 bases, and 13 bases lay in between. CDR3 length: 15 residues. The CDR3 DNA reads TGTGCCAGCTCACCAGCTGGGGGCAGCGCAGATACGCAGTATTTT. Translated: CASSPAGGSADTQYF.

This clone was counted only a few times. The chain carries TRBV19 and TRBJ2-2; unclear D gene. Germline CDR1 LNHDA, CDR2 SQIVND (reference sequence). This CDR3 is 13 amino acids long. V lost 7 bases and J 3 bases, leaving 9 bases between the germline ends. The DNA for the CDR3 is TGTGCCAGTAACCCAGGCCACACCGGGGAGCTGTTTTTT. Protein product: CASNPGHTGELFF.

This clone was detected only once. The chain carries TRBV7-9 and TRBJ2-7; 9 nucleotides match TRBD2. Germline V gene sequence: CDR1 SEHNR, CDR2 FQNEAQ (reference sequence). The J segment lost 3 bases and the V segment lost 4 bases, leaving 7 bases of the junction unmatched. The CDR3 is 15 amino acids. CDR3 protein: CASSSHSGGYYEQYF. The CDR3 coding sequence is TGTGCCAGCAGCTCCCATAGCGGGGGCTACTACGAGCAGTACTTC.

The rearrangement links TRBV11-2 to TRBJ2-5; 8 nucleotides agree with TRBD2. After removal of 10 bases from V and 1 base from J, the junction contained 8 bases not matched to a gene. The CDR3 runs 14 residues. Per germline, CDR1 SGHAT and CDR2 FQNNGV. CDR3 protein: CATNVRGGQETQYF. DNA of the CDR3: TGTGCCACCAATGTCCGGGGGGGCCAAGAGACCCAGTACTTC.

The V gene is TRBV9, the J gene TRBJ1-4; no firm D call. Trimming shortened V by 5 bases and J by 0 bases, and 17 bases separated the two germline ends. CDR1 is SGDLS and CDR2 is YYNGEE in the germline V gene. The CDR3 runs to 17 residues. The CDR3 region has the DNA TGTGCCAGCAGTGACGGGTCGCCGGTCTCAACTAATGAAAAACTGTTTTTT. This encodes CASSDGSPVSTNEKLFF.

The rearrangement uses TRBV21-1 and TRBJ1-5; TRBD1 is the table's D call, not checked against the DNA. TRBV21-1 has pseudogene status. The length of the CDR3 is 15 residues. The CDR3 bases are TGTGCCAGCAGGCCCATCAGCAGGGGCAATCAGCCCCAGCATTTT. Protein: CASRPISRGNQPQHF.

This clone was seen just once. This chain connects TRBV27 to TRBJ2-5; the D is unclear. CDR1 is MNHEY and CDR2 is SMNVEV in the germline V gene (reference sequence). The CDR3 covers 11 residues. Trimming pared 8 bases from V and 5 bases from J, leaving 9 bases between. In nucleotides, the CDR3 is TGTGCCAGCGCCCAGTCCGAGACCCAGTACTTC. Translating it yields CASAQSETQYF.

The chain combines TRBV30 with TRBJ1-1; D remains ambiguous. Per germline, CDR1 GTSNPN and CDR2 SVGIG (reference sequence). Between the trimmed V and J ends, which lost 3 bases and 1 base, there was a span of 9 bases. This CDR3 has 13 residues. For the CDR3, the DNA is TGTGCCTGGAGCGCATCAGAGAACACTGAAGCTTTCTTT. It encodes CAWSASENTEAFF.

The chain has TRBV10-2 and TRBJ1-5; D call uncertain. V was clipped by 3 bases and J by 6 bases, with 9 bases between them. Per the germline V gene, CDR1 is WSHSY and CDR2 is SAAADI. The CDR3 spans 13 residues. The CDR3 is CASSDGSSQPQHF. The CDR3 coding sequence is TGCGCCAGCAGTGATGGGAGTTCTCAGCCCCAGCATTTT.

The genes are TRBV7-2 and TRBJ1-1; D call uncertain. Germline V gene sequence: CDR1 SGHTA, CDR2 FQGNSA. V lost 3 bases and J 3 bases, leaving 5 bases between the germline ends. The CDR3 contains 12 residues. The CDR3 reads CASSFSHTEAFF. CDR3 DNA: TGTGCCAGCAGCTTCTCCCACACTGAAGCTTTCTTT. The full variable domain, its missing parts supplied by reference TRBV7-2 and TRBJ1-1, is GAGVSQSPSNKVTEKGKDVELRCDPISGHTALYWYRQSLGQGLEFLIYFQGNSAPDKSGLPSDRFSAERTGGSVSTLTIQRTQQEDSAVYLCASSFSHTEAFFGQGTRLTVV.

The V call is TRBV6-4, the J call TRBJ2-3, with D unclear. The CDR3 spans 13 residues. The V end was cut by 10 bases, the J end by 1 base, with 12 bases between. CDR1 and CDR2 (germline): MRHNA, SNTAGT. CDR3 sequence (DNA): TGTGCCACTGCCGCAGAACGCACAGATACGCAGTATTTT. Translation gives CATAAERTDTQYF.

This chain connects TRBV7-2 to TRBJ2-4; D perhaps matches TRBD1 (6 bases). V lost 1 base, J lost 2 bases, and 15 bases lay in between. CDR3 length: 17 residues. CDR1 and CDR2 from the germline V gene are SGHTA and FQGNSA. The CDR3 DNA is TGTGCCAGCAGCTTAGTCGGGCAGGGGACGACCAAAAACATTCAGTACTTC. This gives the protein CASSLVGQGTTKNIQYF.

The V and J genes are TRBV28 and TRBJ2-1; the match to TRBD1 covers 8 bases. CDR3 length: 14 residues. V was clipped by 8 bases and J by 13 bases; unmatched bases: 16. Germline CDR1 MDHEN, CDR2 SYDVKM. CDR3 coding DNA: TGTGCCAGCGGACTCCCGATCGGACAGGGAATACAGTTCTTC. It is translated as CASGLPIGQGIQFF.

V gene TRBV9 combines with J gene TRBJ1-1; 9 nucleotides match TRBD1. Trimming at V came to 3 bases and at J to 4 bases, leaving 16 bases not matched to a gene. The CDR3 has 18 amino acids. CDR1 is SGDLS, CDR2 YYNGEE, per germline. CDR3 sequence (DNA): TGTGCCAGCAGCGCCCCGGCCCCGAGACAGGGGGGCGGCACTGAAGCTTTCTTT. Protein: CASSAPAPRQGGGTEAFF. Full variable domain (missing parts from reference TRBV9 and TRBJ1-1): DSGVTQTPKHLITATGQRVTLRCSPRSGDLSVYWYQQSLDQGLQFLIQYYNGEERAKGNILERFSAQQFPDLHSELNLSSLELGDSALYFCASSAPAPRQGGGTEAFFGQGTRLTVV.

The CDR3 loop is CASSLVVGQGGTEAFF. CDR3 DNA sequence: TGTGCCAGCAGCTTGGTCGTTGGACAGGGCGGCACTGAAGCTTTCTTT. The chain combines TRBV5-6 with TRBJ1-1, with 8 nucleotides matching TRBD1. The CDR3 covers 16 residues. Germline-derived CDR1 and CDR2 are SGHDT and YYEEEE. The V gene end was trimmed by 0 bases and the J gene end by 4 bases; junction bases not matched to a gene: 8.

The rearrangement links TRBV7-9 to TRBJ2-1; TRBD2 matches 8 bases. V trimming: 1 base; J trimming: 5 bases; junction bases outside the gene matches: 7. The CDR3 totals 16 residues. Germline loops: CDR1 SEHNR, CDR2 FQNEAQ (reference sequence). The CDR3 here is CASSLGTSNFNNEQFF. CDR3 in DNA: TGTGCCAGCAGCTTAGGGACTAGCAACTTCAACAATGAGCAGTTCTTC.

The CDR3 DNA is TGTGCCAGCAGTTACTCACAGGGAGCTAACTATGGCTACACCTTC. It is translated as CASSYSQGANYGYTF. The chain combines TRBV6-6 with TRBJ1-2; possible D gene TRBD1, 6 bases. The CDR3 covers 15 residues. CDR1 MNHNY and CDR2 SVGAGI come from the germline V gene (reference sequence). The V end lost 0 bases, the J end lost 0 bases, and 8 bases lay between the germline ends.

This sequence joins TRBV5-5 and TRBJ1-3, with a weak D call TRBD1 (5 bases). CDR3 length: 16 amino acids. V was trimmed by 1 base and J by 0 bases, leaving 11 bases between them. Germline assignment: CDR1 SGHKS and CDR2 YYEKEE (reference sequence). DNA of the CDR3: TGTGCCAGCAGCTTGCAGGGTATCCGCTCTGGAAACACCATATATTTT. Its protein product is CASSLQGIRSGNTIYF.

The chain's CDR3 is CASSLAGRGREQYF. In DNA, the CDR3 is TGTGCCAGCAGCTTGGCCGGGAGGGGTCGCGAGCAGTACTTC. This chain uses TRBV5-8 with TRBJ2-7; 8 bases are shared with TRBD2. The CDR3 consists of 14 residues. Germline-derived CDR1 and CDR2 are SGHTS and YDEGEE. V lost 0 bases to trimming and J lost 6 bases; unmatched junction nucleotides: 5.

The V and J genes are TRBV9 and TRBJ2-5; 8 bases are shared with TRBD1. Germline CDR1 is SGDLS and CDR2 is YYNGEE. The V gene end was trimmed by 4 bases and the J gene end by 2 bases; junction bases not matched to a gene: 7. This CDR3 is built from 15 residues. CDR3 coding DNA: TGTGCCAGCAGCAGTACAGGGGGGCTACAAGAGACCCAGTACTTC. Amino acid sequence: CASSSTGGLQETQYF.